The 9 T cell receptor beta chains below were found in one sample sequenced in a study of graft-versus-host responses after intestinal transplantation. Libraries were prepared by immunoSEQ multiplex PCR; TCRdb keeps only in-frame clonotypes and omits some of them. The sample holds 23,000 or so clones, about 94% seen once. The starting material was PBMCs, obtained nearly 31 days after intestinal transplant. These receptors all come from a human patient who received an intestinal transplant, so some T cells may come from the graft donor.

The V call is TRBV7-6, the J call TRBJ2-7; D may be TRBD1 (6 bases). V was pared by 5 bases and J by 4 bases, with 9 bases between. The germline CDR1 and CDR2 sequences are SGHVS and FNYEAQ. The CDR3 spans 12 residues. CDR3 amino acids: CASSQGTYEQYF. The CDR3 nucleotides are TGTGCCAGCAGCCAGGGGACATACGAGCAGTACTTC.

This chain joins TRBV4-2 and TRBJ2-5, with 8 bases that match TRBD1. The CDR3 spans 16 residues. With 1 base clipped from V and 3 bases from J, the junction kept 7 bases outside the gene matches. Germline V gene sequence: CDR1 LGHNA, CDR2 YNFKEQ. The CDR3 nucleotides are TGTGCCAGCAGCCAAGTCAACGGACAGGGTGAAGAGACCCAGTACTTC. As protein: CASSQVNGQGEETQYF.

V usage is TRBV5-1 and J usage is TRBJ1-2, with a tentative D call TRBD1 (6 bases). This CDR3 has 14 residues. V was cut by 2 bases and J by 5 bases, with 13 bases left in between. CDR1 and CDR2 from the germline V gene are SGHRS and YFSETQ. The CDR3 reads CASSLSGTQYGYTF. DNA for the CDR3: TGCGCCAGCAGCTTATCCGGGACACAGTATGGCTACACCTTC.

This clone has just one count. Compared with germline, one end of the junction differs, possibly owing to a read error. The rearrangement links TRBV9 to TRBJ1-3, with D unclear. The CDR3 is 12 amino acids. Germline V gene sequence: CDR1 SGDLS, CDR2 YYNGEE. The CDR3 loop is CASSVSGSTIYF. Written as DNA, the CDR3 is TGTGCCAGCAGCGTCTCTGGAAGCACCATATATTTT.

The V call is TRBV18, the J call TRBJ1-5, with 8 nucleotides matching TRBD1. V lost 3 bases, J lost 8 bases, and 6 bases stayed unmatched. The CDR3 extends over 14 amino acids. The germline V gene encodes CDR1 KGHSH and CDR2 LQKENI. In DNA form, the CDR3 reads TGTGCCAGCTCACCTAGGACAGGGAGGGAGCCCCAGCATTTT. It is translated as CASSPRTGREPQHF.

V usage is TRBV28 and J usage is TRBJ2-1; 9 nucleotides agree with TRBD1. The ends lost 5 bases at V and 2 bases at J; junction bases unmatched: 13. The CDR3 is 18 residues long. The V gene's germline CDR1 is MDHEN and CDR2 SYDVKM. CDR3 in DNA: TGTGCCAGCAGTGCTGACGCTTGGGACAGGGCACCCTACAATGAGCAGTTCTTC. As protein: CASSADAWDRAPYNEQFF.

The rearrangement links TRBV19 to TRBJ2-7; 10 positions agree with TRBD1. V trimming: 6 bases; J trimming: 5 bases; junction bases outside the gene matches: 7. The CDR3 has 14 residues. CDR1 and CDR2 (germline): LNHDA, SQIVND (reference sequence). The CDR3 DNA reads as TGTGCCAGTAGCCCGGACAGGGGGACCCACGAGCAGTACTTC. As protein: CASSPDRGTHEQYF. The full variable domain, with the rest looked up from reference TRBV19 and TRBJ2-7, is DGGITQSPKYLFRKEGQNVTLSCEQNLNHDAMYWYRQDPGQGLRLIYYSQIVNDFQKGDIAEGYSVSREKKESFPLTVTSAQKNPTAFYLCASSPDRGTHEQYFGPGTRLTVT.

CDR3 DNA: TGTGCCAGCAGTCGACGACTGTACAATGAGCAGTTCTTC. Protein sequence: CASSRRLYNEQFF. This chain links TRBV6-5 with TRBJ2-1; D is undetermined. In germline, CDR1 is MNHEY, CDR2 SVGAGI. CDR3 length: 13 residues. Trimming cost V 5 bases and J 4 bases, with 9 bases left between them.

The CDR3 DNA is TGTGCCAGCAGTCGGGGGGGCTATGGCTACACCTTC. Translation gives CASSRGGYGYTF. The rearrangement joins TRBV27 to TRBJ1-2; D is possibly TRBD1 (5 bases). With 5 bases removed from V and 4 bases from J, the gap between germline ends came to 8 bases. Looked up from germline, CDR1 is MNHEY and CDR2 is SMNVEV (reference sequence). This CDR3 contains 12 residues.